These 28 T cell receptor beta chains share one sample of origin, sequenced in a study of identical twins (dated by TCRdb to about 2016). The method was 5' RACE. Sequencing was carried out with an Illumina HiSeq 2000. Clones were called with MiXCR by TCRdb after fastp trimmed the public reads at Q25, and only in-frame beta chains were retained. Each record represents a unique CDR3 protein, reported with the most common genes and DNA among its rows. This sample holds approximately 94,000 distinct CDR3 sequences; 5.9% were observed only once. The leading ten clones occupy 10% to 15% of the sample. Sequences were obtained from memory T cells sorted from blood. Sample cell subset or site, as interpreted from the label and publication: CD45RO+ enriched T cells. The receptors come from a woman aged 50 to 65 in good health.

This clonotype was detected a few times. The gene calls are TRBV5-1 and TRBJ2-7; the match to TRBD2 covers 7 bases. Germline V gene lookup returns CDR1 SGHRS and CDR2 YFSETQ. The ends lost 1 base at V and 4 bases at J; junction bases unmatched: 8. This CDR3 has 15 residues. CDR3 DNA: TGCGCCAGCAGCTTGCCCAGCGGGGAACCATACGAGCAGTACGTC. As protein: CASSLPSGEPYEQYV.

This clonotype was found many times. The J gene is TRBJ2-1, the V gene TRBV29-1; 9 bases line up with TRBD1. The V gene's germline CDR1 is SQVTM and CDR2 ANQGSEA. V was clipped by 6 bases and J by 7 bases; unmatched bases: 10. The CDR3 runs to 14 residues. The CDR3 DNA follows: TGCAGCGTAAGCGCCGGGACAGGGAAAAATGAGCAGTTCTTC. Its translation is CSVSAGTGKNEQFF.

This clonotype was seen a handful of times. The rearrangement links TRBV2 to TRBJ2-7; no clear D gene. The CDR3 is made up of 12 amino acids. V was clipped by 6 bases and J by 3 bases, with 9 bases between them. Germline CDR1 and CDR2: SNHLY and FYNNEI. CDR3 sequence: CASRELYYEQYF. The CDR3 DNA is TGTGCCAGCAGGGAGTTATACTACGAGCAGTACTTC.

This clonotype was counted a few times. V is TRBV7-2 and J is TRBJ2-2; D gene ambiguous. Trimming took 4 bases from V and 7 from J, leaving 13 bases between them. This CDR3 is 14 amino acids long. Per germline, CDR1 SGHTA and CDR2 FQGNSA. The CDR3 DNA follows: TGTGCCAGCAGCTCCTTTCCGGGCGGCGGGGAGCTGTTTTTT. Encoded protein: CASSSFPGGGELFF.

The sample holds a few counts of this clonotype. The V call is TRBV29-1, the J call TRBJ2-1; D remains ambiguous. The CDR3 loop spans 11 amino acids. V was trimmed by 3 bases and J by 6 bases, leaving 6 bases between them. Germline values: CDR1 SQVTM, CDR2 ANQGSEA. CDR3 sequence: CSVEGFNEQFF. For the CDR3, the DNA is TGCAGCGTTGAGGGGTTCAATGAGCAGTTCTTC.

This clonotype has just a few counts. The chain carries TRBV12-3 or TRBV12-4 and TRBJ2-4, with D possibly matching TRBD2 (6 bases). The V end was cut by 6 bases, the J end by 3 bases, with 12 bases between. This CDR3 has 14 amino acids. CDR3 sequence: CASRNQGGKNIQYF. CDR3 coding DNA: TGTGCCAGCAGGAACCAGGGAGGCAAAAACATTCAGTACTTC.

At least ten counts were recorded for this clonotype. The rearrangement joins TRBV12-3 or TRBV12-4 to TRBJ1-5; D possibly corresponds to TRBD1 (5 bases). The V and J ends lost 1 base and 3 bases respectively, with 13 bases between them. The CDR3 is 16 residues long. CDR3: CASSLGQGGNNQPQHF. The CDR3 DNA is TGTGCCAGCAGTTTAGGCCAGGGTGGTAACAATCAGCCCCAGCATTTT.

This clonotype has a count of ten or more. The V gene is TRBV11-3, the J gene TRBJ2-1; D uncertain. CDR1 and CDR2 from the germline V gene are SGHNT and YENEEA. Trimming left V 1 base short and J 7 bases short, with 5 bases between. This CDR3 contains 12 residues. CDR3 protein: CASSLVGNEQFF. The CDR3 DNA reads TGTGCCAGCAGCTTAGTCGGAAATGAGCAGTTCTTC.

This clonotype was picked up many times. The chain couples TRBV6-4 to TRBJ2-1; TRBD2 aligns across 11 bases. The CDR3 length is 15 residues. V was clipped by 5 bases and J by 3 bases; unmatched bases: 3. Germline lookup yields CDR1 MRHNA and CDR2 SNTAGT. The CDR3 DNA is TGTGCCAGCAGTACTACTAGCGGGAGCTACAATGAGCAGTTCTTC. Its protein product is CASSTTSGSYNEQFF.

This clonotype was seen repeatedly, ten times or more. V and J are TRBV9 and TRBJ1-6; 12 nucleotides line up with TRBD1. Germline CDR1 reads SGDLS; CDR2 reads YYNGEE. The J segment lost 6 bases and the V segment lost 4 bases, leaving 5 bases of the junction unmatched. The CDR3 loop spans 16 amino acids. The CDR3 protein is CASSTGQGASNSPLHF. CDR3 bases: TGTGCCAGCAGCACGGGACAGGGGGCGAGTAATTCACCCCTCCACTTT.

The chain uses TRBV19 and TRBJ2-7; D unresolved. The length of the CDR3 is 13 residues. Germline values: CDR1 LNHDA, CDR2 SQIVND (reference sequence). Trimming shortened V by 5 bases and J by 1 base, and 9 bases separated the two germline ends. The CDR3 DNA reads TGTGCCAGTAGTTGGCATGTTTCCTACGAGCAGTACTTC. It specifies CASSWHVSYEQYF.

This clonotype was seen at least ten times. The V gene is TRBV28, the J gene TRBJ2-7; a possible D gene is TRBD1 (6 bases). The CDR3 loop spans 14 amino acids. V shed 4 bases and J shed 7 bases, with 17 bases lying between them. Germline V gene lookup returns CDR1 MDHEN and CDR2 SYDVKM. CDR3 region: CASSSPGTKMEQYF. The CDR3 region has the DNA TGTGCCAGCAGTTCGCCGGGGACAAAAATGGAGCAGTACTTC.

This clonotype was seen once. The V gene is TRBV2, the J gene TRBJ1-2; TRBD1 agrees at 12 bases. V gave up 7 bases and J gave up 3 bases; unmatched junction bases: 3. Germline loops: CDR1 SNHLY, CDR2 FYNNEI. The CDR3 sequence is 14 residues long. The CDR3 coding sequence is TGTGCCAGCACTGGGACAGGGGGCGACTATGGCTACACCTTC. Translation: CASTGTGGDYGYTF.

Many counts were recorded for this clonotype. This sequence joins TRBV20-1 and TRBJ2-2; tentatively, D is TRBD2 (6 bases). The CDR3 runs to 14 residues. Germline V gene data show CDR1 as DFQATT and CDR2 as SNEGSKA (reference sequence). Trimming cost V 3 bases and J 0 bases, with 8 bases left between them. CDR3: CSASRRANTGELFF. The CDR3 coding sequence is TGCAGTGCTAGCCGGAGGGCGAACACCGGGGAGCTGTTTTTT.

This clonotype was seen at least ten times. The chain couples TRBV5-1 to TRBJ1-1; the D gene is possibly TRBD1 (5 bases). Trimming took 2 bases from V and 1 from J, leaving 9 bases between them. CDR1 SGHRS and CDR2 YFSETQ come from the germline V gene. The CDR3 contains 14 residues. The CDR3 nucleotides read TGCGCCAGCAGCTTTGGACATCCGAACACTGAAGCTTTCTTT. This encodes CASSFGHPNTEAFF.

This clonotype was observed many times. V usage is TRBV7-9 and J usage is TRBJ1-5, with D maybe TRBD1 (6 bases). Trimming left V 1 base short and J 4 bases short, with 8 bases between. This CDR3 is 14 amino acids long. CDR1 and CDR2 (germline): SEHNR, FQNEAQ (reference sequence). Here the CDR3 DNA reads TGTGCCAGCAGCTTAGAGGGGGGGAATCAGCCCCAGCATTTT. Amino acids: CASSLEGGNQPQHF.

CDR3: CATGTGASETQYF. The CDR3 bases are TGTGCCACCGGGACAGGGGCGTCAGAGACCCAGTACTTC. The V and J genes are TRBV10-3 and TRBJ2-5, with 10 positions matching TRBD1. CDR1 and CDR2 (germline): ENHRY, SYGVKD. This CDR3 region has 13 residues. V shed 10 bases, J shed 4 bases, and the junction held 6 bases outside the gene matches.

This sequence joins TRBV24-1 and TRBJ2-7; D might be TRBD1 (6 bases). This CDR3 comprises 12 residues. Per the germline V gene, CDR1 is KGHDR and CDR2 is SFDVKD. The V end was cut by 6 bases, the J end by 5 bases, with 10 bases between. CDR3 in DNA: TGTGCCACCAGTTTAACAGGGAACGAGCAGTACTTC. It codes for CATSLTGNEQYF.

The chain joins TRBV20-1 to TRBJ2-5, with 11 bases matching TRBD1. Germline trimming cut 5 bases from V and 5 bases from J; bases unmatched to any gene: 7. CDR3 length: 14 amino acids. CDR1 DFQATT and CDR2 SNEGSKA come from the germline V gene (reference sequence). The CDR3 nucleotides read TGCAGTGCTCTGTCCGGGACAGGGGGTGAGACCCAGTACTTC. This sequence encodes CSALSGTGGETQYF.

This clonotype was counted many times. This sequence joins TRBV24-1 and TRBJ2-7; TRBD2 is a possible D gene (5 bases). Germline assignment: CDR1 KGHDR and CDR2 SFDVKD. The CDR3 length is 14 residues. V gave up 5 bases and J gave up 1 base, with 11 bases separating them. The chain's CDR3 is CATSASPLSYEQYV. CDR3 sequence (DNA): TGTGCCACCAGTGCTAGCCCCTTATCCTACGAGCAGTACGTC.

The J gene is TRBJ1-1, the V gene TRBV5-6; the match to TRBD1 covers 10 bases. The CDR3 is 12 residues long. Germline CDR1 reads SGHDT; CDR2 reads YYEEEE. The ends lost 5 bases at V and 10 bases at J; junction bases unmatched: 5. The CDR3 loop reads CASRTGTGVAFF. The DNA for the CDR3 is TGTGCCAGCAGAACCGGGACAGGGGTAGCTTTCTTT.

The sample holds many counts of this clonotype. V and J are TRBV29-1 and TRBJ2-3; 9 nucleotides line up with TRBD2. After removal of 5 bases from V and 5 bases from J, the junction contained 5 bases not matched to a gene. The CDR3 extends over 13 amino acids. Per germline, CDR1 SQVTM and CDR2 ANQGSEA. The chain's CDR3 is CSVKGLARDTQYF. The CDR3 nucleotides read TGCAGCGTTAAGGGACTAGCCAGAGATACGCAGTATTTT.

This clonotype was picked up a small number of times. The V gene is TRBV20-1, the J gene TRBJ1-2, with D perhaps matching TRBD1 (5 bases). V was clipped by 4 bases and J by 1 base, with 7 bases between them. This CDR3 spans 12 amino acids. Germline V CDR1 and CDR2: DFQATT, SNEGSKA (reference sequence). This CDR3 reads CSATDNNYGYTF. The DNA for the CDR3 is TGCAGTGCTACGGACAATAACTATGGCTACACCTTC.

This clonotype was found many times. The V call is TRBV2, the J call TRBJ2-7; D is ambiguous. The CDR3 consists of 17 residues. CDR1 is SNHLY and CDR2 is FYNNEI in the germline V gene. The V end lost 2 bases, the J end lost 0 bases, and 17 bases lay between the germline ends. This chain's CDR3 is CASSELSGVLSSYEQYV. CDR3 bases: TGTGCCAGCAGTGAACTCTCTGGGGTCCTTAGCTCCTACGAGCAGTACGTC.

This clonotype was found many times. This rearrangement joins TRBV5-6 to TRBJ2-3; TRBD1 might be the D (5 bases). Trimming stripped 4 bases from V and 7 bases from J, with 10 bases between. CDR1 and CDR2 (germline): SGHDT, YYEEEE. This CDR3 comprises 12 residues. CDR3 sequence (DNA): TGTGCCAGCAGCCAGGGTCGGAATACGCAGTATTTT. It yields the protein CASSQGRNTQYF.

The genes are TRBV15 and TRBJ2-3, with 8 bases matching TRBD1. The length of the CDR3 is 15 residues. Germline-derived CDR1 and CDR2 are LNHNV and YYDKDF (reference sequence). After removal of 3 bases from V and 1 base from J, the junction contained 3 bases not matched to a gene. Written as DNA, the CDR3 is TGTGCCACCAGCAGGGAACAGGGGGGCACAGATACGCAGTATTTT. This codes for CATSREQGGTDTQYF.

This clonotype has at least ten counts. The chain employs TRBV4-1 and TRBJ1-5; D call uncertain. V was clipped by 2 bases and J by 0 bases, with 14 bases between them. The germline V gene has CDR1 MGHRA and CDR2 YSYEKL. The CDR3 totals 17 residues. The CDR3 region is CASSQNHREYSNQPQHF. The CDR3 DNA reads as TGCGCCAGCAGCCAAAATCACAGAGAATATAGCAATCAGCCCCAGCATTTT.

The genes are TRBV21-1 and TRBJ2-7; the table's D call TRBD1 went unverified against the DNA. TRBV21-1 represents a pseudogene. This CDR3 region has 17 residues. The CDR3 spells CASSKECAERRPYEQYV. As DNA, the CDR3 is TGTGCCAGCAGCAAAGAGTGCGCCGAGAGGAGACCCTACGAGCAGTACGTC.